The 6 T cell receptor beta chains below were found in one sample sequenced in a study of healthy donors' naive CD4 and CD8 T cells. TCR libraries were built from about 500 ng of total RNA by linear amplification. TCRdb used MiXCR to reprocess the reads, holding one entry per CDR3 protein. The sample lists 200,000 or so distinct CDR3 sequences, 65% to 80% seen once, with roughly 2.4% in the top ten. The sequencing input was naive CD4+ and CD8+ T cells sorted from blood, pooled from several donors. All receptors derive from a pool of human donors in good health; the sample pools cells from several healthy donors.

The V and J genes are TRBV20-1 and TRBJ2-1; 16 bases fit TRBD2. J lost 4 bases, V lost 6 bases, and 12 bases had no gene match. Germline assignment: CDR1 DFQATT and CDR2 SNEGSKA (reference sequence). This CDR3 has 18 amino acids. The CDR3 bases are TGCAGTGCCCCCGGGGCGGGGACTAGCGGGAGGGCTTACAATGAGCAGTTCTTC. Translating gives CSAPGAGTSGRAYNEQFF.

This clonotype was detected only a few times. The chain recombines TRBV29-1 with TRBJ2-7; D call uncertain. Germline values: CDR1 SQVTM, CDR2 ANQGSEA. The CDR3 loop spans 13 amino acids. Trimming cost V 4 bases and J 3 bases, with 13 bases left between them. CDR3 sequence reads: CSVGGSHRYEQYF. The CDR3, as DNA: TGCAGCGTTGGAGGTTCTCATCGCTACGAGCAGTACTTC.

CDR3 loop: CASSIGARGYTF. Here the CDR3 DNA reads TGTGCCAGTAGTATAGGGGCCCGCGGCTACACCTTC. This chain links TRBV19 with TRBJ1-2; no definite D call. The ends were cut back, 1 base at V and 8 bases at J, with 8 bases in the middle. This CDR3 has 12 amino acids. The V gene's germline CDR1 is LNHDA and CDR2 SQIVND (reference sequence).

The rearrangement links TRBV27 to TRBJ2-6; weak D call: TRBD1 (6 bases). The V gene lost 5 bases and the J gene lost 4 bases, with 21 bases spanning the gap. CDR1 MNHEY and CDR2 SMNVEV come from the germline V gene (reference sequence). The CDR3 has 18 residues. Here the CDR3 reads CASSPTGPGGAGANVLTF. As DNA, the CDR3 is TGTGCCAGCAGTCCCACGGGCCCTGGGGGCGCGGGGGCCAACGTCCTGACTTTC.

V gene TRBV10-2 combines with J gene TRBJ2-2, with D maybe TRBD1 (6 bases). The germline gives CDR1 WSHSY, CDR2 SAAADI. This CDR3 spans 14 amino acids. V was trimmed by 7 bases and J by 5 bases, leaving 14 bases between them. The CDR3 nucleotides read TGCGCCAGCACCTTGACAGGAGATACCGGGGAGCTGTTTTTT. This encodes CASTLTGDTGELFF.

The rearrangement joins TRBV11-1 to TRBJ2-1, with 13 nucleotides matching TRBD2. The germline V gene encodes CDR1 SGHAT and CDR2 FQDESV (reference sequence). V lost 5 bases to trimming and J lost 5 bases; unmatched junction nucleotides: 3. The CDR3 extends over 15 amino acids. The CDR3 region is CASSPTSGGDNEQFF. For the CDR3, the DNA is TGTGCCAGCAGCCCAACTAGCGGGGGGGACAATGAGCAGTTCTTC. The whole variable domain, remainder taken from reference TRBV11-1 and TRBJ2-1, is EAEVAQSPRYKITEKSQAVAFWCDPISGHATLYWYRQILGQGPELLVQFQDESVVDDSQLPKDRFSAERLKGVDSTLKIQPAELGDSAMYLCASSPTSGGDNEQFFGPGTRLTVL.